This TCR beta chain was identified in a study of T cell repertoires in cytomegalovirus infection. General observations from the study: There were carriers of CMV plus the relevant HLA, and cumulative public TCR beta family frequency identified them.

Notes on this clonotype: Its antigen is unknown.

TCRdb used MiXCR to reprocess the reads, holding one entry per CDR3 protein. The table includes approximately 120,000 distinct CDR3 sequences, around 31% detected once. The sample was CD8+ T cells from cultured PBMCs, taken from culture after CMV antigen stimulation. The clonotype originates from a human donor in good health (CMV status not recorded). Some clones in this sample may be carry-over from other donors' samples.

In nucleotides, the CDR3 is TGTGCCAGCAGTCTTCTACAGGGAGATACGCAGTATTTT. As protein: CASSLLQGDTQYF. The chain employs TRBV28 and TRBJ2-3, with D possibly being TRBD1 (6 bases). With 5 bases removed from V and 5 bases from J, the gap between germline ends came to 11 bases. This CDR3 spans 13 amino acids. Germline V gene sequence: CDR1 MDHEN, CDR2 SYDVKM.